Described below is a single TCR beta chain sequence and its context. Its target is not known. The record originates from a study of T cell repertoires in cytomegalovirus infection. About the study: Public TCR beta signatures were indicative of both CMV infection and a matching HLA type. Regarding the study as a whole: Ex vivo responses were dominated by HLA-C-restricted CMV-specific TCR beta clonotypes.

One entry per CDR3 protein, called by TCRdb with MiXCR from the reads. The sample has under 600,000 distinct CDR3 sequences; more than 15% are singletons. CDR3 size: 18 residues. Per the germline V gene, CDR1 is MNHNY and CDR2 is SVGAGI (reference sequence). J lost 0 bases, V lost 2 bases, and 13 bases had no gene match. The chain carries TRBV6-6 and TRBJ2-7; the match to TRBD1 covers 7 bases. The sequencing sample was made of CD8+ T cells from PBMCs. The clonotype was recovered from a human donor in good health (CMV status not recorded). Some clones in this sample may be carry-over from other donors' samples. CDR3 sequence: CASSYGRRDSSTSYEQYF. In DNA form, the CDR3 reads TGTGCCAGCAGTTACGGGAGACGGGACAGTTCCACCTCCTACGAGCAGTACTTC.